A single sample is the source of the 29 T cell receptor beta chains below, sequenced in a study of blood T cell repertoires in COVID-19. Repertoires were generated with immunoSEQ multiplex PCR, while TCRdb's copy carries only in-frame clones and drops some. The sample holds 50,000 to 65,000 clones; roughly 74% are singletons and the top ten take 28%. Sequenced: peripheral blood. Receptor source: a woman aged 80 or over with acute or convalescent COVID-19.

V usage is TRBV7-7 and J usage is TRBJ2-7, with TRBD2 identical over 9 bases. The CDR3 consists of 14 residues. Germline trimming cut 5 bases from V and 5 bases from J; bases unmatched to any gene: 7. Germline values: CDR1 SSHAT, CDR2 FNYEAQ (reference sequence). CDR3 nucleotides: TGTGCCAGCAGCCCGCGGGAGGGCCACGACGAGCAGTACTTC. Protein: CASSPREGHDEQYF.

The CDR3: CASSVRQGPGELFF. CDR3 DNA: TGTGCCAGCAGCGTAAGACAGGGCCCGGGGGAGCTGTTTTTT. The V gene is TRBV9, the J gene TRBJ2-2; 7 bases line up with TRBD1. Germline V lookup: CDR1 SGDLS, CDR2 YYNGEE. With 1 base clipped from V and 8 bases from J, the junction kept 5 bases outside the gene matches. The CDR3 totals 14 residues.

The genes are TRBV6-2 or TRBV6-3 and TRBJ2-2; possible D gene TRBD1, 5 bases. CDR1 and CDR2 from the germline V gene are MNHEY and SVGEGT. The V and J ends lost 4 bases and 5 bases respectively, with 17 bases between them. The CDR3 consists of 16 residues. CDR3 DNA sequence: TGTGCCAGCAGTTCCCGGCAGGGCACCGATACCGGGGAGCTGTTTTTT. Protein sequence: CASSSRQGTDTGELFF.

This rearrangement joins TRBV6-5 to TRBJ2-1, with D perhaps TRBD1 (7 bases). Germline-derived CDR1 and CDR2 are MNHEY and SVGAGI. The CDR3 length is 15 residues. V was clipped by 0 bases and J by 7 bases, with 13 bases between them. The CDR3 is CASSYSRAGGNEQFF. CDR3 nucleotides: TGTGCCAGCAGTTACTCGAGGGCAGGGGGGAATGAGCAGTTCTTC.

The genes are TRBV24-1 and TRBJ1-1; 11 nucleotides match TRBD1. This CDR3 is built from 15 residues. V was pared by 9 bases and J by 4 bases, with 9 bases of the junction left unmatched. The germline gives CDR1 KGHDR, CDR2 SFDVKD. CDR3 loop: CATSGTGGQSTEAFF. The CDR3, as DNA: TGTGCCACCTCCGGGACAGGGGGTCAGAGCACTGAAGCTTTCTTT.

This clone has a count of ten or more. The chain is built from TRBV7-2 and TRBJ2-7, with 11 bases that match TRBD2. The CDR3 loop spans 16 amino acids. V was pared by 5 bases and J by 3 bases, with 9 bases of the junction left unmatched. Germline V gene data show CDR1 as SGHTA and CDR2 as FQGNSA. The DNA for the CDR3 is TGTGCCAGCAGCCCTCTCGGACTAGCGGGTATCTACGAGCAGTACTTC. It translates to CASSPLGLAGIYEQYF.

This chain connects TRBV6-4 to TRBJ1-2; no clear D. Trimming removed 0 bases from V and 0 bases from J, with 8 bases in between. This CDR3 contains 15 residues. Germline CDR1 is MRHNA and CDR2 is SNTAGT. The chain's CDR3 is CASSDSGRTNYGYTF. The CDR3 coding sequence is TGTGCCAGCAGTGACTCTGGGAGGACTAACTATGGCTACACCTTC.

This chain links TRBV15 with TRBJ1-5; TRBD1 matches at 8 bases. The germline gives CDR1 LNHNV, CDR2 YYDKDF (reference sequence). Trimming at V came to 5 bases and at J to 2 bases, leaving 11 bases not matched to a gene. This CDR3 contains 17 residues. In nucleotides, the CDR3 is TGTGCCACCAGCGCCCGTCAGGGGGACAGGCGCAATCAGCCCCAGCATTTT. This sequence encodes CATSARQGDRRNQPQHF.

The genes are TRBV4-3 and TRBJ2-3, with TRBD2 as a possible D gene (7 bases). With 4 bases removed from V and 1 base from J, the gap between germline ends came to 15 bases. CDR3 length equals 16 residues. Germline V lookup: CDR1 LGHNA, CDR2 YSLEER. The CDR3 loop is CASSPPGAGGTDTQYF. In DNA, the CDR3 is TGCGCCAGCAGCCCCCCGGGGGCGGGGGGCACAGATACGCAGTATTTT.

Only a few counts were recorded for this clone. The genes are TRBV14 and TRBJ2-1; 8 bases are a match to TRBD2. Unmatched junction bases numbered 7, after V lost 0 bases and J lost 3 bases. The CDR3 covers 17 residues. CDR1 and CDR2 from the germline V gene are SGHDN and FVKESK. CDR3 sequence reads: CASSQDGETSVYNEQFF. As DNA, the CDR3 is TGTGCCAGCAGCCAAGATGGGGAGACTAGCGTCTACAATGAGCAGTTCTTC.

The chain employs TRBV4-3 and TRBJ2-3; TRBD2 might be the D (6 bases). This CDR3 has 17 amino acids. Germline V lookup: CDR1 LGHNA, CDR2 YSLEER. Trimming removed 0 bases from V and 6 bases from J, with 19 bases in between. In DNA, the CDR3 is TGCGCCAGCAGCCAAGATCGTATTAGCGGAGGGTGGGATACGCAGTATTTT. Translated: CASSQDRISGGWDTQYF.

The genes are TRBV19 and TRBJ1-1; 9 bases line up with TRBD1. The ends lost 1 base at V and 7 bases at J; junction bases unmatched: 10. The CDR3 spans 16 residues. CDR1 is LNHDA, CDR2 SQIVND, per germline (reference sequence). The CDR3 loop reads CASSIGVGQGRGEAFF. The CDR3 DNA sequence: TGTGCCAGTAGTATAGGGGTGGGACAGGGAAGGGGTGAAGCTTTCTTT.

CDR3 nucleotide sequence: TGTGCCAGCAGCGGACAGGGCGGCACTGAAGCTTTCTTT. Its protein product is CASSGQGGTEAFF. The chain uses TRBV2 and TRBJ1-1; 8 nucleotides line up with TRBD1. This CDR3 spans 13 amino acids. The germline V gene has CDR1 SNHLY and CDR2 FYNNEI. The trim removed 6 bases at V and 4 bases at J, leaving 4 bases unmatched.

This rearrangement joins TRBV7-2 to TRBJ2-5; 10 nucleotides agree with TRBD1. With 5 bases clipped from V and 5 bases from J, the junction kept 14 bases outside the gene matches. In germline, CDR1 is SGHTA, CDR2 FQGNSA. This CDR3 spans 17 amino acids. CDR3 DNA: TGTGCCAGCAGCACCAGAGGCCCGGACAGGGGGAGGGAGACCCAGTACTTC. The encoded protein is CASSTRGPDRGRETQYF.

The rearrangement links TRBV24-1 to TRBJ2-1, with 12 bases fitting TRBD2. V shed 4 bases, J shed 4 bases, and the junction held 1 base outside the gene matches. Germline loops: CDR1 KGHDR, CDR2 SFDVKD. The CDR3 extends over 15 amino acids. CDR3 amino acids: CATSDGLAGYNEQFF. The CDR3 bases are TGTGCCACCAGTGACGGACTAGCGGGGTACAATGAGCAGTTCTTC.

V usage is TRBV5-1 and J usage is TRBJ2-2, with D perhaps TRBD1 (6 bases). V lost 4 bases, J lost 4 bases, and 14 bases lay in between. Germline V CDR1 and CDR2: SGHRS, YFSETQ. The CDR3 is 15 residues long. CDR3 amino acids: CASSLDRYRTGELFF. In DNA, the CDR3 is TGCGCCAGCAGCCTCGACAGGTACCGCACCGGGGAGCTGTTTTTT.

J is TRBJ2-7 and V is TRBV7-9; 8 bases match TRBD1. Unmatched junction bases numbered 7, after V lost 5 bases and J lost 4 bases. This CDR3 contains 14 residues. CDR1 and CDR2 (germline): SEHNR, FQNEAQ (reference sequence). The CDR3 DNA reads TGTGCCAGCAGCCACCGGGACAGGACATACGAGCAGTACTTC. It codes for CASSHRDRTYEQYF.

The rearrangement joins TRBV5-1 to TRBJ2-7, with 10 bases fitting TRBD1. CDR3 length: 15 amino acids. The V segment lost 4 bases and the J segment 4 bases; nucleotides outside the gene matches: 8. Germline lookup yields CDR1 SGHRS and CDR2 YFSETQ. DNA for the CDR3: TGCGCCAGCAGCCGGTCCGGGACAGGGGTGTACGAGCAGTACTTC. Its translation: CASSRSGTGVYEQYF.

A single count supports this clone. The rearrangement links TRBV7-9 to TRBJ2-1; maybe TRBD2 (6 bases). CDR1 is SEHNR, CDR2 FQNEAQ, per germline (reference sequence). V was pared by 0 bases and J by 1 base, with 13 bases between. This CDR3 comprises 17 residues. The chain's CDR3 is CASSLAVGSISYNEQFF. The CDR3 coding sequence is TGTGCCAGCAGCTTAGCTGTCGGGAGTATTTCCTACAATGAGCAGTTCTTC.

The chain has TRBV19 and TRBJ2-4; 7 nucleotides line up with TRBD1. This CDR3 contains 17 residues. V was pared by 4 bases and J by 3 bases, with 12 bases of the junction left unmatched. CDR1 is LNHDA and CDR2 is SQIVND in the germline V gene (reference sequence). The CDR3 region is CASSTPFFSGGKNIQYF. CDR3 DNA: TGTGCCAGTAGTACCCCCTTCTTTTCAGGGGGCAAAAACATTCAGTACTTC.

The rearrangement uses TRBV11-2 and TRBJ2-2; D remains unclear. Germline CDR1 and CDR2: SGHAT and FQNNGV. CDR3 length: 14 amino acids. Deletions cut 1 base from V and 6 bases from J, with 9 bases between. This CDR3 is CASSLVRSAGELFF. DNA for the CDR3: TGTGCCAGCAGCTTAGTCCGGAGTGCCGGGGAGCTGTTTTTT.

This clone was recorded only once. The genes are TRBV27 and TRBJ1-1; D is uncertain. The V gene's germline CDR1 is MNHEY and CDR2 SMNVEV (reference sequence). CDR3 size: 12 residues. With 3 bases removed from V and 7 bases from J, the gap between germline ends came to 9 bases. The CDR3 here is CASSFVGGEAFF. The CDR3 nucleotides are TGTGCCAGCAGTTTTGTGGGAGGTGAAGCTTTCTTT.

V usage is TRBV6-6 and J usage is TRBJ1-3; maybe TRBD1 (6 bases). The germline gives CDR1 MNHNY, CDR2 SVGAGI (reference sequence). V was shortened by 4 bases and J by 0 bases, with 10 bases between the two germline ends. The CDR3 consists of 15 residues. CDR3 nucleotide sequence: TGTGCCAGCAGTTCGGGACAACACTCTGGAAACACCATATATTTT. As protein: CASSSGQHSGNTIYF.

The chain couples TRBV5-6 to TRBJ2-7; 10 bases are a match to TRBD1. The germline V gene encodes CDR1 SGHDT and CDR2 YYEEEE. This CDR3 is built from 14 residues. Trimming removed 3 bases from V and 4 bases from J; junction bases left unmatched: 4. The chain's CDR3 is CASSSGTGVYEQYF. CDR3 bases: TGTGCCAGCAGCTCCGGGACAGGGGTGTACGAGCAGTACTTC.

This chain uses TRBV4-2 with TRBJ2-1, with 8 bases lining up with TRBD2. Trimming took 0 bases from V and 0 from J; bases not matched to a gene: 4. Germline CDR1 LGHNA, CDR2 YNFKEQ. The CDR3 spans 17 residues. The CDR3 protein is CASSQDLAGSSYNEQFF. In DNA, the CDR3 is TGTGCCAGCAGCCAAGACTTAGCGGGATCCTCCTACAATGAGCAGTTCTTC.

This chain joins TRBV11-2 and TRBJ2-1, with D possibly TRBD2 on 5 matching bases. This CDR3 contains 15 residues. Germline V gene lookup returns CDR1 SGHAT and CDR2 FQNNGV. V shed 5 bases and J shed 3 bases, with 14 bases lying between them. The CDR3 is CASSVTGILYNEQFF. In DNA, the CDR3 is TGTGCCAGCAGCGTAACCGGGATTCTCTACAATGAGCAGTTCTTC.

This chain uses TRBV20-1 with TRBJ2-7; TRBD2 agrees at 8 bases. Per the germline V gene, CDR1 is DFQATT and CDR2 is SNEGSKA (reference sequence). The CDR3 spans 16 residues. Trimming cost V 3 bases and J 3 bases; bases outside gene matches: 13. CDR3 region: CSASDGGRILSYEQYF. The CDR3, as DNA: TGCAGTGCTAGTGACGGCGGGAGGATCCTTAGCTACGAGCAGTACTTC.

This chain links TRBV6-1 with TRBJ2-7, with 10 bases that match TRBD2. Unmatched junction bases numbered 7, after V lost 2 bases and J lost 6 bases. This CDR3 spans 15 amino acids. Germline V gene data show CDR1 as MNHNS and CDR2 as SASEGT. The CDR3 DNA follows: TGTGCCAGCAGTGAACCTACTAGCGGGACATTCGAGCAGTACTTC. The encoded protein is CASSEPTSGTFEQYF.

This chain connects TRBV6-1 to TRBJ2-7, with 9 bases matching TRBD2. With 0 bases clipped from V and 3 bases from J, the junction kept 6 bases outside the gene matches. This CDR3 is built from 16 residues. CDR1 and CDR2 from the germline V gene are MNHNS and SASEGT. The CDR3 region is CASSEALTSGYYEQYF. The CDR3 nucleotides are TGTGCCAGCAGTGAAGCGTTGACTAGCGGTTACTACGAGCAGTACTTC.